Below, 27 T cell receptor beta chains from the same sample are listed, as sequenced in a study of shared clonotypes between healthy human individuals (dated by TCRdb to the early 2020s). Libraries were constructed by the immunoSEQ multiplex PCR assay. TCRdb obtained this table from immuneACCESS and retained in-frame rearrangements with V and J assigned. These tables miss some clones; where compared with another copy, unresolved V genes account for less than half of the shortfall, and the remainder is unexplained. The sample table holds some 2.4 million clones, of which approximately 94% were seen once. The ten biggest clones cover more than 0.35% of the sample. Sequencing was carried out using naive CD4+ T cells from PBMCs. Interpreted using the paper, the cell subset or site label stands for: CD45RA+ positively selected. The receptors were gathered from a man between 18 and 35 years old in good health. Some clones in this sample may be carry-over from other donors' samples.

About this clone: Other DNA sequences in this sample translate to the same CDR3. The rearrangement joins TRBV27 to TRBJ1-5; no reliable D call. The CDR3 sequence is 14 residues long. Per germline, CDR1 MNHEY and CDR2 SMNVEV (reference sequence). V was trimmed by 3 bases and J by 3 bases, leaving 9 bases between them. In DNA, the CDR3 is TGTGCCAGCAGTTTCCGGGGTTCCAATCAGCCCCAGCATTTT. It codes for CASSFRGSNQPQHF.

About this clone: This sample includes further DNA sequences coding for the same CDR3. The chain recombines TRBV25-1 with TRBJ2-7, with D unresolved. In germline, CDR1 is MGHDK, CDR2 SYGVNS. CDR3 length: 14 residues. The V end was cut by 0 bases, the J end by 0 bases, with 6 bases between. Written as DNA, the CDR3 is TGTGCCAGCAGTGAATATGGCTCCTCCTACGAGCAGTACTTC. Residues: CASSEYGSSYEQYF.

The V call is TRBV5-1, the J call TRBJ2-3, with 12 positions matching TRBD2. CDR1 is SGHRS, CDR2 YFSETQ, per germline. This CDR3 comprises 16 residues. Trimming removed 0 bases from V and 5 bases from J; junction bases left unmatched: 4. The DNA of the CDR3 is TGCGCCAGCAGCTTGGTGGGGACTAGCGGGTTAGATACGCAGTATTTT. Its translation: CASSLVGTSGLDTQYF.

This chain links TRBV6-5 with TRBJ1-2; 7 nucleotides agree with TRBD1. The V and J ends lost 0 bases and 4 bases, in that order; junction bases with no gene match: 5. The CDR3 runs to 15 residues. The germline V gene encodes CDR1 MNHEY and CDR2 SVGAGI. The CDR3 is CASSYSGQLSYGYTF. The CDR3 DNA follows: TGTGCCAGCAGTTACTCGGGACAGCTAAGCTATGGCTACACCTTC.

The sample holds one count of this clone. Within the sample, other DNA sequences also encode this same CDR3. The chain employs TRBV5-1 and TRBJ2-7; D is possibly TRBD2 (5 bases). The CDR3 has 13 amino acids. Germline CDR1 and CDR2: SGHRS and YFSETQ. V was clipped by 0 bases and J by 5 bases, with 9 bases between them. This CDR3 reads CASSLERRNEQYF. Written as DNA, the CDR3 is TGCGCCAGCAGCTTGGAGCGGAGAAACGAGCAGTACTTC.

Here the CDR3 reads CASSRGLAGYEQYF. The CDR3 bases are TGTGCCAGCAGCCGAGGACTAGCTGGCTACGAGCAGTACTTC. The chain has TRBV7-6 and TRBJ2-7; 8 bases fit TRBD2. This CDR3 is built from 14 residues. Germline V lookup: CDR1 SGHVS, CDR2 FNYEAQ. V lost 5 bases and J lost 3; bases outside the gene matches: 6.

This chain uses TRBV4-2 with TRBJ2-7; 10 nucleotides agree with TRBD2. J lost 4 bases, V lost 3 bases, and 6 bases had no gene match. CDR3 length: 15 residues. The germline CDR1 and CDR2 sequences are LGHNA and YNFKEQ. This chain's CDR3 is CASSQLSSGSYEQYF. In DNA, the CDR3 is TGTGCCAGCAGCCAGTTGTCTAGCGGGAGTTACGAGCAGTACTTC.

The chain links TRBV6-1 to TRBJ1-4, with 9 bases fitting TRBD1. Germline CDR1 and CDR2: MNHNS and SASEGT. The CDR3 has 13 amino acids. Trimming took 8 bases from V and 7 from J; bases not matched to a gene: 5. CDR3 DNA: TGTGCCAGCGAACGGACAGGGGCTGAAAAACTGTTTTTT. Protein: CASERTGAEKLFF.

The V gene is TRBV9, the J gene TRBJ2-7; tentative D call: TRBD2 (6 bases). The CDR3 length is 16 residues. The ends were cut back, 0 bases at V and 0 bases at J, with 13 bases in the middle. The germline V gene encodes CDR1 SGDLS and CDR2 YYNGEE. CDR3 bases: TGTGCCAGCAGCGTAGGCGGTAGCGGATTCTCCTACGAGCAGTACTTC. This gives the protein CASSVGGSGFSYEQYF.

The CDR3 DNA sequence: TGCGCCAGCAGCTTGGTGGCAGGGATTAACTACGAGCAGTACTTC. It is translated as CASSLVAGINYEQYF. The chain uses TRBV5-1 and TRBJ2-7; possibly TRBD1 for D (5 bases). V lost 0 bases to trimming and J lost 3 bases, with 13 bases between them. CDR3 length equals 15 residues. Looked up from germline, CDR1 is SGHRS and CDR2 is YFSETQ.

The V gene is TRBV7-9, the J gene TRBJ1-4; no definite D call. Trimming left V 2 bases short and J 0 bases short, with 7 bases between. The CDR3 has 15 residues. Germline V gene data show CDR1 as SEHNR and CDR2 as FQNEAQ (reference sequence). For the CDR3, the DNA is TGTGCCAGCAGCTTAAGAACAGCAACTAATGAAAAACTGTTTTTT. It specifies CASSLRTATNEKLFF.

The chain couples TRBV7-2 to TRBJ1-4, with no clear D. Trimming removed 5 bases from V and 0 bases from J, with 16 bases in between. The CDR3 is 17 residues long. Germline V gene sequence: CDR1 SGHTA, CDR2 FQGNSA. CDR3 sequence reads: CASSLRAQLATNEKLFF. CDR3 coding DNA: TGTGCCAGCAGCCTTAGGGCCCAACTTGCAACTAATGAAAAACTGTTTTTT.

To note about this clone: The sample holds other DNA sequences that translate to the same CDR3. The chain uses TRBV6-5 and TRBJ2-7; possibly TRBD1 or TRBD2 for D (5 bases each). In germline, CDR1 is MNHEY, CDR2 SVGAGI. This CDR3 is 12 amino acids long. V was pared by 4 bases and J by 2 bases, with 6 bases between. CDR3 coding DNA: TGTGCCAGCAGTTCGGGACCCTACGAGCAGTACTTC. It codes for CASSSGPYEQYF.

This clone occurred a few times. This same CDR3 is encoded by further DNA sequences in the sample. The chain employs TRBV20-1 and TRBJ1-1; no clear D gene. Germline values: CDR1 DFQATT, CDR2 SNEGSKA (reference sequence). The CDR3 extends over 11 amino acids. V was cut by 2 bases and J by 7 bases, with 8 bases left in between. CDR3: CSARPGGEAFF. DNA for the CDR3: TGCAGTGCTAGACCCGGAGGTGAAGCTTTCTTT.

The chain joins TRBV4-1 to TRBJ2-7, with 12 positions matching TRBD2. Germline values: CDR1 MGHRA, CDR2 YSYEKL. The CDR3 has 14 amino acids. After removal of 4 bases from V and 5 bases from J, the junction contained 3 bases not matched to a gene. The CDR3 spells CASSPTSGRHEQYF. CDR3 bases: TGCGCCAGCAGCCCCACTAGCGGGAGGCACGAGCAGTACTTC.

The chain employs TRBV9 and TRBJ2-6; D is uncertain. This CDR3 region has 16 residues. V lost 4 bases and J lost 0, with 11 bases in between. Looked up from germline, CDR1 is SGDLS and CDR2 is YYNGEE. The CDR3 sequence is CASSTRALSGANVLTF. The CDR3 nucleotides read TGTGCCAGCAGCACCCGAGCCCTCTCTGGGGCCAACGTCCTGACTTTC.

This rearrangement joins TRBV7-2 to TRBJ2-5; 7 bases line up with TRBD2. This CDR3 has 15 amino acids. The V gene end was trimmed by 5 bases and the J gene end by 5 bases; junction bases not matched to a gene: 11. Per the germline V gene, CDR1 is SGHTA and CDR2 is FQGNSA. The CDR3 nucleotides are TGTGCCAGCAGCGCCCGGGACTACAGGATCGAGACCCAGTACTTC. It yields the protein CASSARDYRIETQYF.

V and J are TRBV6-1 and TRBJ1-2, with a possible D match to TRBD1 (6 bases). The CDR3 has 19 amino acids. Germline V CDR1 and CDR2: MNHNS, SASEGT. Trimming took off 2 bases at V and 4 bases at J, with 26 bases between the two ends. The CDR3 bases are TGTGCCAGCAGTGAAACCTATCTCGGATTCGGGGGGCCAGGCTATGGCTACACCTTC. Translated: CASSETYLGFGGPGYGYTF.

This chain uses TRBV5-1 with TRBJ2-1, with D tentatively TRBD1 or TRBD2 (6 bases each). The CDR3 has 17 residues. With 4 bases removed from V and 10 bases from J, the gap between germline ends came to 27 bases. CDR1 and CDR2 from the germline V gene are SGHRS and YFSETQ. DNA of the CDR3: TGCGCCAGCAGCCCCCTTCCCGGGACAAGAAAGGAGGGAGAGCAGTTCTTC. Amino acid sequence: CASSPLPGTRKEGEQFF.

The chain has TRBV4-1 and TRBJ2-7, with TRBD1 as a possible D gene (5 bases). V lost 7 bases and J lost 0, with 10 bases in between. Germline V lookup: CDR1 MGHRA, CDR2 YSYEKL. The CDR3 has 13 residues. The CDR3, as DNA: TGCGCCAGCAAGGGGTTGGGCTCCTACGAGCAGTACTTC. Amino acid sequence: CASKGLGSYEQYF.

The chain couples TRBV5-4 to TRBJ2-6; 8 bases fit TRBD1. The length of the CDR3 is 17 residues. The germline V gene encodes CDR1 SGHNT and CDR2 YYREEE (reference sequence). Trimming removed 3 bases from V and 1 base from J; junction bases left unmatched: 6. The CDR3 nucleotides are TGTGCCAGCAGCTCCCGGGACAGGCCATCTGGGGCCAACGTCCTGACTTTC. Its protein product is CASSSRDRPSGANVLTF. The whole variable domain, remainder taken from reference TRBV5-4 and TRBJ2-6, is ETGVTQSPTHLIKTRGQQVTLRCSSQSGHNTVSWYQQALGQGPQFIFQYYREEENGRGNFPPRFSGLQFPNYSSELNVNALELDDSALYLCASSSRDRPSGANVLTFGAGSRLTVL.

A word on this clone: Other DNA sequences in this sample translate to the same CDR3. The chain links TRBV18 to TRBJ2-5; TRBD1 might be the D (6 bases). This CDR3 region has 13 residues. The germline CDR1 and CDR2 sequences are KGHSH and LQKENI. Trimming stripped 3 bases from V and 3 bases from J, with 8 bases between. CDR3 in amino acids: CASSPRTEETQYF. The CDR3 bases are TGTGCCAGCTCACCTCGGACAGAAGAGACCCAGTACTTC.

The chain is built from TRBV19 and TRBJ2-4; 7 bases fit TRBD2. The V gene end was trimmed by 3 bases and the J gene end by 6 bases; junction bases not matched to a gene: 8. Germline CDR1 and CDR2: LNHDA and SQIVND (reference sequence). This CDR3 is built from 15 residues. CDR3 in DNA: TGTGCCAGTAGTATTCGGGGCGGGAGTTCAAACATTCAGTACTTC. Amino acids: CASSIRGGSSNIQYF.

The chain is built from TRBV28 and TRBJ2-7; 7 nucleotides line up with TRBD2. The J segment lost 4 bases and the V segment lost 5 bases, leaving 11 bases of the junction unmatched. This CDR3 spans 15 amino acids. Germline values: CDR1 MDHEN, CDR2 SYDVKM. CDR3 loop: CASSRLAGEGYEQYF. Here the CDR3 DNA reads TGTGCCAGCAGTCGTTTGGCGGGAGAAGGGTACGAGCAGTACTTC. The variable domain in full, with the rest retrieved from reference TRBV28 and TRBJ2-7, is DVKVTQSSRYLVKRTGEKVFLECVQDMDHENMFWYRQDPGLGLRLIYFSYDVKMKEKGDIPEGYSVSREKKERFSLILESASTNQTSMYLCASSRLAGEGYEQYFGPGTRLTVT.

This chain connects TRBV6-6 to TRBJ2-1; D not resolved. The CDR3 loop spans 15 amino acids. The germline V gene encodes CDR1 MNHNY and CDR2 SVGAGI (reference sequence). Trimming stripped 6 bases from V and 5 bases from J, with 17 bases between. CDR3 sequence reads: CASSLRNPVNNEQFF. CDR3 coding DNA: TGTGCCAGCAGCCTCCGAAACCCCGTGAACAATGAGCAGTTCTTC.

The rearrangement joins TRBV5-1 to TRBJ2-5; TRBD2 is a possible D gene (6 bases). Germline V gives CDR1 SGHRS, CDR2 YFSETQ. The CDR3 consists of 15 residues. Trimming took 0 bases from V and 2 from J, leaving 11 bases between them. The CDR3: CASSLEPGGQETQYF. The CDR3 DNA reads TGCGCCAGCAGCTTGGAACCCGGGGGACAAGAGACCCAGTACTTC.

The V gene is TRBV4-1, the J gene TRBJ2-5, with D perhaps TRBD1 (7 bases). Germline CDR1 reads MGHRA; CDR2 reads YSYEKL. V was clipped by 4 bases and J by 4 bases, with 13 bases between them. The CDR3 is 14 amino acids. The DNA for the CDR3 is TGCGCCAGCAGCCTACGACAGGGAGGAGAGACCCAGTACTTC. Its protein product is CASSLRQGGETQYF.